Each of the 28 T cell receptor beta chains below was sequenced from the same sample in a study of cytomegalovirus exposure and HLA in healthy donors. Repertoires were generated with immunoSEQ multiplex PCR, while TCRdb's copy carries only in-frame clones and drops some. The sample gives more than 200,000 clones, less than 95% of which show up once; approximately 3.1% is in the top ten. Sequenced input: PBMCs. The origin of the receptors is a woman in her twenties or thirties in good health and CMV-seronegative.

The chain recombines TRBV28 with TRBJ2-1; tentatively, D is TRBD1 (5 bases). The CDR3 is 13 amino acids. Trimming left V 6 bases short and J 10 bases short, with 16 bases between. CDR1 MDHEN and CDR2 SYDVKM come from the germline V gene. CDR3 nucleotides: TGTGCCAGCAGGTCCCAGGGATTTGGGGAGCAGTTCTTC. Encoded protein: CASRSQGFGEQFF.

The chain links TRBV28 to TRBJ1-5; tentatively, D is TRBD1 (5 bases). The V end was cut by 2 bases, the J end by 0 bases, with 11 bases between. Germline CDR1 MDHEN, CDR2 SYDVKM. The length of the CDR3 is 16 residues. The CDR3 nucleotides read TGTGCCAGCAGTTTACGGGGGGGATATAGCAATCAGCCCCAGCATTTT. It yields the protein CASSLRGGYSNQPQHF.

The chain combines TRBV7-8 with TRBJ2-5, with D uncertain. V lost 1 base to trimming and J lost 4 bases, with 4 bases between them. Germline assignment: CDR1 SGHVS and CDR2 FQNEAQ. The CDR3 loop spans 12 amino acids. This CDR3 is CASSLDGETQYF. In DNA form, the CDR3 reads TGTGCCAGCAGCTTAGACGGAGAGACCCAGTACTTC.

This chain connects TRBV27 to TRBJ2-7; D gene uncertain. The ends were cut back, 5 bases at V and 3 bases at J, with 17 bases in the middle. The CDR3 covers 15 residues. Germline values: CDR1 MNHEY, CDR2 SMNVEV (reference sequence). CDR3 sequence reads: CASSPQIGPNYEQYF. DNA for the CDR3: TGTGCCAGCAGTCCTCAGATAGGCCCCAACTACGAGCAGTACTTC.

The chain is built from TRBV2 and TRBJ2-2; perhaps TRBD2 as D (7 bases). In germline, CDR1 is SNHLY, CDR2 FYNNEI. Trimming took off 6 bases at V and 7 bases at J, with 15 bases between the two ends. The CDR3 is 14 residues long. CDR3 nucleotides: TGTGCCAGCAGAAATGGCGGGGGCCGCGGGGAGCTGTTTTTT. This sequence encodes CASRNGGGRGELFF.

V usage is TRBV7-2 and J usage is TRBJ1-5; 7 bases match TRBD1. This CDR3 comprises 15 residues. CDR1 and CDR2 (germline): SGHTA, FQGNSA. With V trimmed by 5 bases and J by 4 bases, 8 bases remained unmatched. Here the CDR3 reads CASSVSGGANQPQHF. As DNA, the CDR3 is TGTGCCAGCAGCGTTTCAGGGGGAGCAAATCAGCCCCAGCATTTT.

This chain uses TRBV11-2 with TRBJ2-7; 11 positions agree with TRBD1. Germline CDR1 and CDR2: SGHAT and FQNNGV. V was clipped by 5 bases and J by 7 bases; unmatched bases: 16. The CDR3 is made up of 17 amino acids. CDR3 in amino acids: CASSPPGSWDRGGEQYF. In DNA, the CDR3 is TGTGCCAGCAGCCCCCCTGGTTCGTGGGACAGGGGGGGAGAGCAGTACTTC.

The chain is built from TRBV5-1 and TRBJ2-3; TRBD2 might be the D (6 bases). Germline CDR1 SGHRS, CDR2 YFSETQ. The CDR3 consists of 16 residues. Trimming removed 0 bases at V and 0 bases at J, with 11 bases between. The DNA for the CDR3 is TGCGCCAGCAGCTTGGTTGCCGGGACTAGCACAGATACGCAGTATTTT. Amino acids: CASSLVAGTSTDTQYF.

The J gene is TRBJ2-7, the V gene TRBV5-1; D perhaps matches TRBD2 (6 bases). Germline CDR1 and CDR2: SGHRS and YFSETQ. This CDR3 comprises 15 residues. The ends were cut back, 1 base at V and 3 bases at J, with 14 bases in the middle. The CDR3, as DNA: TGCGCCAGCAGCTTGACGGGAGAGAGATTCTACGAGCAGTACTTC. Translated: CASSLTGERFYEQYF.

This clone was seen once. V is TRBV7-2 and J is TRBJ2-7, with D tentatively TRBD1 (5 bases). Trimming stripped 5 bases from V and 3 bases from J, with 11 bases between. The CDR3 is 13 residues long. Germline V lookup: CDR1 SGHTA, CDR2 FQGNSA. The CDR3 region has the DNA TGTGCCAGCAGCCTCAGGGAACTCTACGAGCAGTACTTC. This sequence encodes CASSLRELYEQYF.

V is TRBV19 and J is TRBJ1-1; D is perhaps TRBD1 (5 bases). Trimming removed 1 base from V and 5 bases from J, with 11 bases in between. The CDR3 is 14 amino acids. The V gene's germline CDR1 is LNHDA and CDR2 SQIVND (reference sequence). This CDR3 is CASSIVGGPTEAFF. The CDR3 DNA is TGTGCCAGTAGTATAGTGGGGGGACCAACTGAAGCTTTCTTT.

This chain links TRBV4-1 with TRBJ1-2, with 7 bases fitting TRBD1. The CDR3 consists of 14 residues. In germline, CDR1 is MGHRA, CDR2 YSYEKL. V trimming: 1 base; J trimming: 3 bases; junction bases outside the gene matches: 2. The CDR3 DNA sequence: TGCGCCAGCAGCCAAGTAACAGGGGACTATGGCTACACCTTC. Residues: CASSQVTGDYGYTF.

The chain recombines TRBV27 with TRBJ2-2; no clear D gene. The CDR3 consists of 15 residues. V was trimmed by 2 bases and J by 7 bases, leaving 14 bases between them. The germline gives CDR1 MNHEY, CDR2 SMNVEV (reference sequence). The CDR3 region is CASSLGLVSGGELFF. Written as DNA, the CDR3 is TGTGCCAGCAGTTTAGGGCTAGTTAGTGGCGGGGAGCTGTTTTTT.

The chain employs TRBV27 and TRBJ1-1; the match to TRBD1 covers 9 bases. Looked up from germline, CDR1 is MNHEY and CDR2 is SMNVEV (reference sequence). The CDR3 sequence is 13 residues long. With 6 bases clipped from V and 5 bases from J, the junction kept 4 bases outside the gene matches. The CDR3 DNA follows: TGTGCCAGCAGGGGGACAGGGTGGACTGAAGCTTTCTTT. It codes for CASRGTGWTEAFF.

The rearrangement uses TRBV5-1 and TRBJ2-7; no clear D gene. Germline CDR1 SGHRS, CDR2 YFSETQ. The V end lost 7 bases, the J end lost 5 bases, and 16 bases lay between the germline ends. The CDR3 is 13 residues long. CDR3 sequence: CASGKQPGNEQYF. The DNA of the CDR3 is TGCGCCAGCGGCAAACAGCCAGGCAACGAGCAGTACTTC.

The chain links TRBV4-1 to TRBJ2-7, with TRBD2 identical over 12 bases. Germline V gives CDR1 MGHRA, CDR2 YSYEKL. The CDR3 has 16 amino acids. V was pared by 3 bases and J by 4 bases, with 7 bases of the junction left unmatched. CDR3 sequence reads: CASSQDRLAGAYEQYF. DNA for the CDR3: TGCGCCAGCAGCCAGGACAGACTAGCGGGAGCATACGAGCAGTACTTC.

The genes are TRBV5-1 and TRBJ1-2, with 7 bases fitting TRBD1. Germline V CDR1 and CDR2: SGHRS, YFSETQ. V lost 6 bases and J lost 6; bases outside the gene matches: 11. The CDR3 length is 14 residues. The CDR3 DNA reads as TGCGCCAGCACCAAAGGGGGCGCCGTGGATGGCTACACCTTC. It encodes CASTKGGAVDGYTF.

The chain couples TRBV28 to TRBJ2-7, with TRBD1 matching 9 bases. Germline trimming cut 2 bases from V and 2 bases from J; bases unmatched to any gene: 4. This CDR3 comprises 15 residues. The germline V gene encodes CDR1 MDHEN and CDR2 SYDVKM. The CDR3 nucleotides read TGTGCCAGCAGTTTAGCGGGACAGGGAACCTACGAGCAGTACTTC. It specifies CASSLAGQGTYEQYF.

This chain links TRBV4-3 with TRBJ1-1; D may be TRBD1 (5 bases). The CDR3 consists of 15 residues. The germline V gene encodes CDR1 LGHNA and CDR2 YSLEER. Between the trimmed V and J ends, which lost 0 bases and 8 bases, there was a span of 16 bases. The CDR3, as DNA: TGCGCCAGCAGCCAAGATCGCGGGGCCTACGGGGAAGCTTTCTTT. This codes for CASSQDRGAYGEAFF.

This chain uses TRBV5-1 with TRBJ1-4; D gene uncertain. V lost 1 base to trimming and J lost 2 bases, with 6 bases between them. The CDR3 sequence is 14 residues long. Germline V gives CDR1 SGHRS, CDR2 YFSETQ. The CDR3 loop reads CASSLQQTNEKLFF. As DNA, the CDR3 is TGCGCCAGCAGCTTGCAACAGACTAATGAAAAACTGTTTTTT.

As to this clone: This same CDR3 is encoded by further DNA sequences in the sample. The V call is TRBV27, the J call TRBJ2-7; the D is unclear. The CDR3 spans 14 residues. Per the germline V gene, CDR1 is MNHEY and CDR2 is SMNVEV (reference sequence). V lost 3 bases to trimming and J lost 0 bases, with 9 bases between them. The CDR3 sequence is CASSFGSSSYEQYF. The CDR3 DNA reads TGTGCCAGCAGTTTTGGCAGTTCCTCCTACGAGCAGTACTTC.

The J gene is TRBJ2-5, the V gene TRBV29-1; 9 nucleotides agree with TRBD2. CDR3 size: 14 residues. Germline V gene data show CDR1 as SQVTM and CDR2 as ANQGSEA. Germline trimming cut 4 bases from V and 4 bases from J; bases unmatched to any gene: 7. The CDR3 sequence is CSVGLAGPGETQYF. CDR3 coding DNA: TGCAGCGTTGGGCTAGCGGGGCCAGGAGAGACCCAGTACTTC. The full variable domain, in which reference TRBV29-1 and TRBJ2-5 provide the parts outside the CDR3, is SAVISQKPSRDICQRGTSLTIQCQVDSQVTMMFWYRQQPGQSLTLIATANQGSEATYESGFVIDKFPISRPNLTFSTLTVSNMSPEDSSIYLCSVGLAGPGETQYFGPGTRLLVL.

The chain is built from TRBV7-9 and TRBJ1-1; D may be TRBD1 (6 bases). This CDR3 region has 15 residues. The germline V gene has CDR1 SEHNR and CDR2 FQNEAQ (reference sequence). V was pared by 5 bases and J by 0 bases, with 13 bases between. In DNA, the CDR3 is TGTGCCAGCAGCCCGCAGGGGCAACTGAACACTGAAGCTTTCTTT. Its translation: CASSPQGQLNTEAFF. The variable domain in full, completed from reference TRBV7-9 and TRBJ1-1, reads DTGVSQNPRHKITKRGQNVTFRCDPISEHNRLYWYRQTLGQGPEFLTYFQNEAQLEKSRLLSDRFSAERPKGSFSTLEIQRTEQGDSAMYLCASSPQGQLNTEAFFGQGTRLTVV.

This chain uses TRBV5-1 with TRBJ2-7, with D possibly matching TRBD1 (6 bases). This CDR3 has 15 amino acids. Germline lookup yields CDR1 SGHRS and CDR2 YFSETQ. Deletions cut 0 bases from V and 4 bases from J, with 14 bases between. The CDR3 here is CASSLGEGGFYEQYF. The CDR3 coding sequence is TGCGCCAGCAGCTTGGGGGAAGGGGGATTTTACGAGCAGTACTTC.

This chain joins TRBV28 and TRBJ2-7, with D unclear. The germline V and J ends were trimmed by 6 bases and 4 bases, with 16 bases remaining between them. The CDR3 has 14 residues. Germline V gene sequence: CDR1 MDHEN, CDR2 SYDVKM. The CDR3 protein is CASSPEQMRYEQYF. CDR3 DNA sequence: TGTGCCAGCAGCCCAGAACAGATGAGGTACGAGCAGTACTTC.

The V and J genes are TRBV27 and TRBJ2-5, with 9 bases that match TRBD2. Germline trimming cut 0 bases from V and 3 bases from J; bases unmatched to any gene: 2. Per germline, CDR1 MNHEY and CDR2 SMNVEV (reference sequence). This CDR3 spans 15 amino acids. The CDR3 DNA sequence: TGTGCCAGCAGTTTATCCCGCGGGGGGGAAGAGACCCAGTACTTC. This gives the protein CASSLSRGGEETQYF.

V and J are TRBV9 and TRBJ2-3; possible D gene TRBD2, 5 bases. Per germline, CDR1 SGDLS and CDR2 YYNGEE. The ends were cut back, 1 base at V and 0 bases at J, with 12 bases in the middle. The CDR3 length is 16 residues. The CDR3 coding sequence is TGTGCCAGCAGCGTATCTGGGAGAAAAAGCACAGATACGCAGTATTTT. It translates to CASSVSGRKSTDTQYF. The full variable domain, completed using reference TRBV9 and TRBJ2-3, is DSGVTQTPKHLITATGQRVTLRCSPRSGDLSVYWYQQSLDQGLQFLIQYYNGEERAKGNILERFSAQQFPDLHSELNLSSLELGDSALYFCASSVSGRKSTDTQYFGPGTRLTVL.

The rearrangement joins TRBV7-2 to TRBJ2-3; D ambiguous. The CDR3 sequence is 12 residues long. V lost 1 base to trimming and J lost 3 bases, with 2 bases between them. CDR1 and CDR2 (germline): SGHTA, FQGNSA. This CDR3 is CASSLETDTQYF. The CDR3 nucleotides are TGTGCCAGCAGCTTAGAAACAGATACGCAGTATTTT.